Following are 18 T cell receptor beta chains from one sample sequenced in a study of cytomegalovirus exposure and HLA in healthy donors. Clones were sequenced by immunoSEQ multiplex PCR, and TCRdb holds only the in-frame ones, with some missing. The table includes tens of thousands of clones, roughly 94% detected once. Sequenced sample: PBMCs. Receptors were obtained from a man between 18 and 35 years old in good health and CMV-seropositive.

The chain couples TRBV13 to TRBJ2-3; maybe TRBD2 (6 bases). V was shortened by 3 bases and J by 6 bases, with 13 bases between the two germline ends. This CDR3 region has 14 residues. Germline values: CDR1 PRHDT, CDR2 FYEKMQ (reference sequence). The CDR3 bases are TGTGCCAGCAGCTTGCGGGACCTTTCTGATACGCAGTATTTT. Protein product: CASSLRDLSDTQYF.

This chain joins TRBV7-6 and TRBJ1-1; 7 bases align to TRBD1. J lost 2 bases, V lost 2 bases, and 8 bases had no gene match. Germline CDR1 is SGHVS and CDR2 is FNYEAQ. The CDR3 is 16 residues long. The CDR3: CASSLYPRQGNTEAFF. Written as DNA, the CDR3 is TGTGCCAGCAGCTTATACCCAAGACAGGGTAACACTGAAGCTTTCTTT.

The gene calls are TRBV19 and TRBJ2-7, with 7 bases lining up with TRBD1. The V gene end was trimmed by 3 bases and the J gene end by 4 bases; junction bases not matched to a gene: 9. This CDR3 has 15 residues. Germline CDR1 is LNHDA and CDR2 is SQIVND (reference sequence). Here the CDR3 DNA reads TGTGCCAGTAGTATCGCCCAGGGGGTGAAATACGAGCAGTACTTC. Translating gives CASSIAQGVKYEQYF.

The chain couples TRBV9 to TRBJ2-1, with TRBD2 identical over 10 bases. Germline assignment: CDR1 SGDLS and CDR2 YYNGEE. The CDR3 runs 14 residues. With 4 bases clipped from V and 7 bases from J, the junction kept 5 bases outside the gene matches. The CDR3 coding sequence is TGTGCCAGCAGCTTAGCGGGAGGAAATAATGAGCAGTTCTTC. Translation gives CASSLAGGNNEQFF.

This chain links TRBV7-9 with TRBJ2-3; a weak D match, TRBD2 (6 bases). The germline V gene encodes CDR1 SEHNR and CDR2 FQNEAQ (reference sequence). The CDR3 spans 16 residues. V gave up 6 bases and J gave up 0 bases, with 16 bases separating them. The CDR3 sequence: CASRGQGLPSTDTQYF. The CDR3 DNA follows: TGTGCCAGCAGAGGGCAGGGACTCCCTAGCACAGATACGCAGTATTTT.

The chain couples TRBV11-2 to TRBJ2-5; 7 nucleotides line up with TRBD1. The CDR3 length is 16 residues. Per germline, CDR1 SGHAT and CDR2 FQNNGV. The trim removed 2 bases at V and 2 bases at J, leaving 8 bases unmatched. CDR3 residues: CASSLTGTARQETQYF. CDR3 in DNA: TGTGCCAGCAGCTTAACAGGGACAGCCCGACAAGAGACCCAGTACTTC.

The chain links TRBV28 to TRBJ1-5; perhaps TRBD1 as D (5 bases). Looked up from germline, CDR1 is MDHEN and CDR2 is SYDVKM. The CDR3 consists of 15 residues. Trimming stripped 7 bases from V and 5 bases from J, with 18 bases between. CDR3 nucleotides: TGTGCCAGCAACCTGGGGGGAGGCGGCCATCAGCCCCAGCATTTT. Protein product: CASNLGGGGHQPQHF.

A single count supports this clone. This chain joins TRBV4-2 and TRBJ2-5; 8 bases agree with TRBD2. The germline V gene encodes CDR1 LGHNA and CDR2 YNFKEQ. CDR3 size: 14 residues. V dropped 2 bases and J dropped 3; count of bases not matched to a gene: 2. CDR3 sequence (DNA): TGTGCCAGCAGCCAACCGACTAGCGAAGAGACCCAGTACTTC. Translation: CASSQPTSEETQYF.

The chain is built from TRBV5-1 and TRBJ2-3; 11 nucleotides align to TRBD2. Trimming took 1 base from V and 3 from J; bases not matched to a gene: 1. The CDR3 contains 15 residues. Germline CDR1 SGHRS, CDR2 YFSETQ. CDR3 loop: CASSLPSGRTDTQYF. The CDR3 DNA sequence: TGCGCCAGCAGCTTGCCTAGCGGGAGGACAGATACGCAGTATTTT.

The CDR3 is CASSLITAGNTIYF. The CDR3 region has the DNA TGTGCCAGCAGTTTAATAACCGCGGGAAACACCATATATTTT. This sequence joins TRBV28 and TRBJ1-3; D gene ambiguous. Per the germline V gene, CDR1 is MDHEN and CDR2 is SYDVKM. The V and J ends lost 2 bases and 4 bases respectively, with 9 bases between them. This CDR3 has 14 residues.

V gene TRBV6-6 combines with J gene TRBJ2-2, with 7 bases lining up with TRBD2. The ends lost 6 bases at V and 8 bases at J; junction bases unmatched: 3. Germline CDR1 is MNHNY and CDR2 is SVGAGI (reference sequence). The CDR3 consists of 12 residues. The CDR3 region is CASRGGLGELFF. Written as DNA, the CDR3 is TGTGCCAGCAGGGGAGGGCTAGGGGAGCTGTTTTTT.

The CDR3: CASSQTGTGMYWAFF. In DNA, the CDR3 is TGTGCCAGCTCACAAACGGGGACAGGGATGTATTGGGCTTTCTTT. The chain is built from TRBV18 and TRBJ1-1, with 9 nucleotides matching TRBD1. The V segment lost 4 bases and the J segment 11 bases; nucleotides outside the gene matches: 14. Germline values: CDR1 KGHSH, CDR2 LQKENI. The CDR3 consists of 15 residues.

The rearrangement joins TRBV4-2 to TRBJ1-4; D is unresolved. Trimming stripped 1 base from V and 8 bases from J, with 11 bases between. This CDR3 is 14 amino acids long. CDR1 and CDR2 from the germline V gene are LGHNA and YNFKEQ. DNA of the CDR3: TGTGCCAGCAGCCAAGTTCGGGGTTGGGAAAAACTGTTTTTT. Amino acid sequence: CASSQVRGWEKLFF.

This sequence joins TRBV5-1 and TRBJ2-1; 12 bases map to TRBD2. Germline V gene lookup returns CDR1 SGHRS and CDR2 YFSETQ. The trim removed 2 bases at V and 7 bases at J, leaving 13 bases unmatched. This CDR3 region has 18 residues. The CDR3 spells CASSLGASGGASRNEQFF. CDR3 DNA sequence: TGCGCCAGCAGCTTAGGCGCTAGCGGGGGGGCCAGTAGGAATGAGCAGTTCTTC.

The chain uses TRBV15 and TRBJ1-4; D is unresolved. V was pared by 5 bases and J by 8 bases, with 12 bases between. Germline V lookup: CDR1 LNHNV, CDR2 YYDKDF (reference sequence). This CDR3 region has 13 residues. The CDR3 reads CATSSRFSEKLFF. The CDR3 region has the DNA TGTGCCACCAGCTCCAGATTCTCCGAAAAACTGTTTTTT. The whole variable domain, remainder taken from reference TRBV15 and TRBJ1-4, is DAMVIQNPRYQVTQFGKPVTLSCSQTLNHNVMYWYQQKSSQAPKLLFHYYDKDFNNEADTPDNFQSRRPNTSFCFLDIRSPGLGDTAMYLCATSSRFSEKLFFGSGTQLSVL.

This sequence joins TRBV11-2 and TRBJ1-2; possibly TRBD1 for D (5 bases). The CDR3 has 14 amino acids. The V and J ends lost 4 bases and 6 bases respectively, with 15 bases between them. Looked up from germline, CDR1 is SGHAT and CDR2 is FQNNGV. The CDR3 reads CASSSDRGEDGYTF. The CDR3 DNA reads as TGTGCCAGCAGCTCCGACCGGGGGGAGGATGGCTACACCTTC.

The chain links TRBV5-4 to TRBJ1-2; 9 bases match TRBD1. The CDR3 is 13 residues long. Germline CDR1 reads SGHNT; CDR2 reads YYREEE (reference sequence). Unmatched junction bases numbered 6, after V lost 4 bases and J lost 8 bases. The CDR3 DNA reads TGTGCCAGCAGCCTTGGGACAGGGAGGGGCTACACCTTC. Translating gives CASSLGTGRGYTF.

V is TRBV10-1 and J is TRBJ2-3; the match to TRBD1 covers 7 bases. The V segment lost 1 base and the J segment 4 bases; nucleotides outside the gene matches: 8. Per germline, CDR1 WNHNN and CDR2 SYGVQD (reference sequence). The CDR3 loop spans 16 amino acids. The CDR3 protein is CASSELRQGVPDTQYF. The CDR3 DNA reads as TGCGCCAGCAGTGAGTTGAGACAGGGTGTCCCAGATACGCAGTATTTT.